Shown below are 5 T cell receptor beta chains from a single sample sequenced in a study of blood T cells in healthy people across ages. Next came a second PCR, run for about 6 to 12 cycles, which used a sample-barcoded 5' primer along with a J-beta primer mix. TCRdb analysed the 5' RACE reads with MiXCR anew, one entry per CDR3 protein. The sample lists over 750,000 distinct CDR3 sequences; 20% to 25% were seen once. These data are also associated with another study on T cells of mothers and their children.

Sequencing was performed on blood. The receptor set was obtained from a boy between 10 and 17 years old in good health.

V gene TRBV20-1 combines with J gene TRBJ1-4; a possible D gene is TRBD1 (6 bases). The CDR3 is 14 residues long. Germline values: CDR1 DFQATT, CDR2 SNEGSKA (reference sequence). Trimming pared 4 bases from V and 1 base from J, leaving 10 bases between. CDR3 sequence reads: CSAKGGGTNEKLFF. In DNA form, the CDR3 reads TGCAGTGCTAAAGGAGGGGGAACTAATGAAAAACTGTTTTTT.

In this sample, this clonotype turned up a few times. The chain has TRBV20-1 and TRBJ2-1; 10 bases map to TRBD2. Germline-derived CDR1 and CDR2 are DFQATT and SNEGSKA (reference sequence). V shed 4 bases, J shed 4 bases, and the junction held 7 bases outside the gene matches. This CDR3 is 15 amino acids long. The CDR3 spells CSATPSGRSYNEQFF. The CDR3 DNA is TGCAGTGCTACCCCTAGCGGGAGATCTTACAATGAGCAGTTCTTC.

The V and J genes are TRBV10-3 and TRBJ2-7; 10 positions agree with TRBD1. There are 16 residues in the CDR3. J was trimmed by 2 bases and V by 2 bases; bases with no gene match: 6. Germline lookup yields CDR1 ENHRY and CDR2 SYGVKD. The CDR3 loop is CAISEPDRGLAYEQYF. The CDR3 DNA sequence: TGTGCCATCAGTGAGCCTGACAGGGGGCTGGCCTACGAGCAGTACTTC.

The gene calls are TRBV5-1 and TRBJ2-5, with 10 bases lining up with TRBD2. In germline, CDR1 is SGHRS, CDR2 YFSETQ. Trimming cost V 3 bases and J 5 bases; bases outside gene matches: 7. This CDR3 comprises 15 residues. The CDR3 region has the DNA TGCGCCAGCAGCTCCAGCGGGGGGGCCCGGGAGACCCAGTACTTC. Its translation is CASSSSGGARETQYF.

The CDR3 loop is CASTFGAANTEAFF. The CDR3 region has the DNA TGTGCCAGCACCTTTGGGGCGGCGAACACTGAAGCTTTCTTT. The chain links TRBV12-3 or TRBV12-4 to TRBJ1-1, with D maybe TRBD1 (5 bases). The CDR3 has 14 amino acids. Trimming shortened V by 7 bases and J by 1 base, and 13 bases separated the two germline ends.